The TCR beta chain described here comes from a study of shared clonotypes between healthy human individuals. Each of the donors was a healthy adult who was HIV-negative and had not had a recent acute infection or vaccination. About this clone: Its cognate antigen is unknown.

How the authors handled the data: ImmunoSEQ yielded junction-only sequences lacking quality scores, so filtering differed. The data were produced by immunoSEQ multiplex PCR, yet TCRdb's version contains in-frame clones alone and is incomplete. V, J and clone size were drawn from that table, and D and trimming were deduced from the DNA. This sample yields around 2.3 million clones, of which 95% are seen a single time; roughly 0.13% belongs to the top ten. The study's findings and limits: Memory subsets generally showed lower estimated richness than naive subsets. Genetic and exposure-history diversity was limited by the small donor number.

Trimming shortened V by 6 bases and J by 6 bases, and 12 bases separated the two germline ends. Germline CDR1 KGHSH, CDR2 LQKENI. The CDR3 sequence is 13 residues long. Sequencing was done on a sample of naive CD4+ T cells sorted from blood. The subset denotes: CD45RA+ positively selected. The chain uses TRBV18 and TRBJ1-5; D unclear. The source is a man between 18 and 35 years old in good health. The CDR3 spells CASSADGIQPQHF. The CDR3 coding sequence is TGTGCCAGCTCCGCAGACGGGATTCAGCCCCAGCATTTT.